This T cell receptor beta chain was captured by sequencing in a study of T cells in Graves' hyperthyroidism and ophthalmopathy. This clonotype was detected a few times. The antigen is undetermined. Because it lacks the conserved phenylalanine or tryptophan at the end, this CDR3 is likely a read error. Study outcomes and limitations: Blood also carried most thyroid clonotypes expanded above 0.001. Ophthalmopathy onset followed model prediction by a median approximately seven months.

These patients, aged 18 to 65, had recently diagnosed hyperthyroidism lasting under 2 months. Criteria for exclusion of patients were uncontrolled infection, other autoimmune disease, pregnancy or lactation. It was RNA transcripts that yielded the amplified TCR beta CDR3 regions. In the first-round RT-PCR of the TCR CDR3, the HTBI primer set was used. From the multiplex PCR reads, TCRdb called clonotypes with MiXCR, one entry per CDR3 protein. Of hundreds of thousands of distinct CDR3 sequences listed, 14% were seen once; the top ten hold roughly 10%. V trimming: 0 bases; J trimming: 5 bases; junction bases outside the gene matches: 6. The CDR3 loop spans 15 amino acids. The germline gives CDR1 SGDLS, CDR2 YYNGEE.

This receptor was identified in a woman younger than 30 with Graves' hyperthyroidism. Sequenced: blood. The V call is TRBV9, the J call TRBJ2-5; 8 nucleotides align to TRBD2. The CDR3 loop is CASSVVPAGEETQYL. In DNA, the CDR3 is TGTGCCAGCAGCGTAGTTCCAGCGGGAGAGGAGACCCAGTACCTC.